The 22 T cell receptor beta chains below all came from one sample that was sequenced in a study of metastatic and nonmetastatic thyroid tumors. TCRdb reprocessed the PCR reads using MiXCR. Here the sample spans 24,000 or so clones, about 22% being singletons. No patient had received any treatment before thyroid surgery. Material for sequencing was tumor tissue. The receptors come from a female donor with papillary thyroid cancer or a benign thyroid nodule (not recorded which). Some clones in this sample may be carry-over from other donors' samples.

This clone was detected many times. The rearrangement joins TRBV10-2 to TRBJ2-4; D gene uncertain. Germline V lookup: CDR1 WSHSY, CDR2 SAAADI. Trimming stripped 6 bases from V and 11 bases from J, with 11 bases between. The CDR3 has 11 amino acids. The CDR3 spells CASSEAQVQYF. The CDR3 region has the DNA TGCGCCAGCAGCGAGGCCCAGGTTCAGTACTTC.

This rearrangement joins TRBV13 to TRBJ2-7; 7 nucleotides agree with TRBD2. With 5 bases clipped from V and 4 bases from J, the junction kept 8 bases outside the gene matches. Germline V lookup: CDR1 PRHDT, CDR2 FYEKMQ (reference sequence). The CDR3 has 14 residues. This chain's CDR3 is CASSPSGGPYEQYF. DNA of the CDR3: TGTGCCAGCAGCCCTAGCGGAGGCCCTTACGAGCAGTACTTC.

Within the sample, this clone is large. The V and J genes are TRBV7-6 and TRBJ2-3, with TRBD1 as a possible D gene (5 bases). This CDR3 is 11 amino acids long. The ends were cut back, 5 bases at V and 5 bases at J, with 5 bases in the middle. CDR1 and CDR2 from the germline V gene are SGHVS and FNYEAQ. The CDR3 DNA reads TGTGCCAGCAGCCAGGGAGATACGCAGTATTTT. Protein product: CASSQGDTQYF. The variable domain in full, with the rest retrieved from reference TRBV7-6 and TRBJ2-3, is GAGVSQSPRYKVTKRGQDVALRCDPISGHVSLYWYRQALGQGPEFLTYFNYEAQQDKSGLPNDRFSAERPEGSISTLTIQRTEQRDSAMYRCASSQGDTQYFGPGTRLTVL.

This clone has more than one count but fewer than ten. The same CDR3 can be traced to other DNA sequences in this sample. The V and J genes are TRBV30 and TRBJ2-7, with a tentative D call TRBD2 (7 bases). Germline loops: CDR1 GTSNPN, CDR2 SVGIG (reference sequence). The CDR3 sequence is 14 residues long. V was cut by 0 bases and J by 5 bases, with 14 bases left in between. The CDR3 DNA reads as TGTGCCTGGAGTGTAAAGGGGGGGATCCACGAGCAGTACTTC. Translating gives CAWSVKGGIHEQYF. The variable domain in full, with the rest retrieved from reference TRBV30 and TRBJ2-7, is SQTIHQWPATLVQPVGSPLSLECTVEGTSNPNLYWYRQAAGRGLQLLFYSVGIGQISSEVPQNLSASRPQDRQFILSSKKLLLSDSGFYLCAWSVKGGIHEQYFGPGTRLTVT.

This clone came up a few times. The chain is built from TRBV6-1 and TRBJ2-7, with TRBD2 identical over 15 bases. Per germline, CDR1 MNHNS and CDR2 SASEGT. CDR3 length: 17 amino acids. V was pared by 6 bases and J by 4 bases, with 10 bases of the junction left unmatched. CDR3 coding DNA: TGTGCCAGCAGGGACGGACTAGCGGGAGGGCCTTTTTACGAGCAGTACTTC. It is translated as CASRDGLAGGPFYEQYF.

This chain joins TRBV6-1 and TRBJ1-2, with D possibly matching TRBD1 (5 bases). Germline values: CDR1 MNHNS, CDR2 SASEGT. The V gene lost 1 base and the J gene lost 8 bases, with 17 bases spanning the gap. The CDR3 length is 15 residues. This CDR3 is CASSEGRGDSMGYTF. CDR3 nucleotide sequence: TGTGCCAGCAGTGAAGGGCGGGGGGACTCTATGGGCTACACCTTC.

By share, this clone ranks as medium-sized (0.01 to 0.1%). The V gene is TRBV4-1, the J gene TRBJ2-2; the D gene is possibly TRBD2 (5 bases). Trimming left V 2 bases short and J 8 bases short, with 15 bases between. The CDR3 spans 15 residues. Germline-derived CDR1 and CDR2 are MGHRA and YSYEKL. CDR3 in amino acids: CASSQSRTRVGELFF. The CDR3, as DNA: TGCGCCAGCAGCCAAAGTAGGACGCGGGTGGGGGAGCTGTTTTTT.

Details on this clone: Other DNA variants within this sample encode the same CDR3. The J gene is TRBJ2-1, the V gene TRBV2; 10 nucleotides match TRBD2. This CDR3 has 15 residues. Trimming cost V 7 bases and J 3 bases; bases outside gene matches: 6. In germline, CDR1 is SNHLY, CDR2 FYNNEI. CDR3 in DNA: TGTGCCAGCATCCGGACTAGCGGAAGCTACAATGAGCAGTTCTTC. This translates into CASIRTSGSYNEQFF.

Many counts were recorded for this clone. Given the absence of the conserved phenylalanine or tryptophan at the CDR3 end, a read error is likely. V and J are TRBV2 and TRBJ2-7, with D possibly TRBD1 on 5 matching bases. The CDR3 consists of 16 residues. The germline V and J ends were trimmed by 8 bases and 2 bases, with 22 bases remaining between them. The germline V gene encodes CDR1 SNHLY and CDR2 FYNNEI. Here the CDR3 DNA reads TGTGCCAGCGGCGCCCCAGGGCACATTCTTACCTACGAGCAGTACCTC. This codes for CASGAPGHILTYEQYL.

This clone was observed a handful of times. DNA of the CDR3: TGCGCCAGCAGCCCGGACCTTCTGGTCTCCTACAATGAGCAGTTCTTC. This encodes CASSPDLLVSYNEQFF. The genes are TRBV5-1 and TRBJ2-1; the D is unclear. Deletions cut 4 bases from V and 0 bases from J, with 14 bases between. The CDR3 loop spans 16 amino acids. Germline V CDR1 and CDR2: SGHRS, YFSETQ.

The chain links TRBV10-1 to TRBJ2-7; maybe TRBD2 (7 bases). Germline V gene data show CDR1 as WNHNN and CDR2 as SYGVQD (reference sequence). This CDR3 has 19 amino acids. V was pared by 0 bases and J by 7 bases, with 28 bases between. The CDR3: CASSESRLRGPAGRLEQYF. CDR3 in DNA: TGCGCCAGCAGTGAGTCGAGGCTACGGGGGCCAGCGGGACGACTTGAGCAGTACTTC.

This clone occurred a few times. J is TRBJ1-1 and V is TRBV5-1; no reliable D call. From germline, CDR1 is SGHRS and CDR2 YFSETQ. This CDR3 is 15 amino acids long. V was shortened by 3 bases and J by 1 base, with 13 bases between the two germline ends. The CDR3 region has the DNA TGCGCCAGCAGCTCATCCGGGAACAAGAACACTGAAGCTTTCTTT. This encodes CASSSSGNKNTEAFF. The whole variable domain, remainder taken from reference TRBV5-1 and TRBJ1-1, is KAGVTQTPRYLIKTRGQQVTLSCSPISGHRSVSWYQQTPGQGLQFLFEYFSETQRNKGNFPGRFSGRQFSNSRSEMNVSTLELGDSALYLCASSSSGNKNTEAFFGQGTRLTVV.

In this sample, this clone turned up many times. The chain has TRBV6-1 and TRBJ2-1, with 10 positions matching TRBD2. Germline lookup yields CDR1 MNHNS and CDR2 SASEGT. Losses at the gene ends were 3 bases for V and 0 bases for J; bases not matched to a gene: 5. The CDR3 is made up of 17 amino acids. Here the CDR3 DNA reads TGTGCCAGCAGTGAGGGGACTAGCGCAAGCTCCTACAATGAGCAGTTCTTC. Protein sequence: CASSEGTSASSYNEQFF.

This clone was recorded at least ten times. The V and J genes are TRBV5-6 and TRBJ1-2; 7 bases align to TRBD1. V was pared by 4 bases and J by 2 bases, with 2 bases of the junction left unmatched. CDR3 length: 13 residues. Germline CDR1 SGHDT, CDR2 YYEEEE. DNA of the CDR3: TGTGCCAGCAGCCAGGACAGGAACTATGGCTACACCTTC. It specifies CASSQDRNYGYTF. Drawing the rest from reference TRBV5-6 and TRBJ1-2, the complete variable domain is DAGVTQSPTHLIKTRGQQVTLRCSPKSGHDTVSWYQQALGQGPQFIFQYYEEEERQRGNFPDRFSGHQFPNYSSELNVNALLLGDSALYLCASSQDRNYGYTFGSGTRLTVV.

Judged by abundance, this clone is medium-sized. This chain connects TRBV13 to TRBJ2-2, with TRBD2 as a possible D gene (6 bases). CDR3 length equals 13 residues. V lost 4 bases and J 6 bases, leaving 9 bases between the germline ends. Germline values: CDR1 PRHDT, CDR2 FYEKMQ (reference sequence). CDR3 in DNA: TGTGCCAGCAGCTCATGGAGGGCCGGGGAGCTGTTTTTT. Translation: CASSSWRAGELFF.

This clone showed up many times. One end of the junction varies from germline; a read error may be responsible. The rearrangement uses TRBV7-7 and TRBJ2-2; TRBD1 is a possible D gene (6 bases). The germline gives CDR1 SSHAT, CDR2 FNYEAQ (reference sequence). The CDR3 extends over 14 amino acids. The CDR3 region is CASSTQQGAGELFF. The CDR3, as DNA: TGTGCTAGCAGCACCCAACAGGGTGCCGGGGAGCTGTTTTTT.

This clone was seen repeatedly, ten times or more. This chain uses TRBV5-4 with TRBJ2-1; D may be TRBD2 (6 bases). The CDR3 has 16 residues. Between the trimmed V and J ends, which lost 0 bases and 12 bases, there was a span of 22 bases. The germline V gene encodes CDR1 SGHNT and CDR2 YYREEE (reference sequence). For the CDR3, the DNA is TGTGCCAGCAGCTTGGGAGGCGGGATGAAGCTTAGGGGGCAGTTCTTC. Protein product: CASSLGGGMKLRGQFF.

By proportion, this clone is medium-sized. The chain joins TRBV6-1 to TRBJ2-7, with a possible D match to TRBD1 (6 bases). The ends were cut back, 6 bases at V and 4 bases at J, with 19 bases in the middle. This CDR3 has 15 amino acids. Germline CDR1 is MNHNS and CDR2 is SASEGT. CDR3 DNA sequence: TGTGCCAGCAGCCCCATGGGGGACATCCTATACGAGCAGTACTTC. Translation: CASSPMGDILYEQYF.

This clone rates as medium-sized. The genes are TRBV18 and TRBJ2-3; 8 bases are a match to TRBD1. Trimming took 3 bases from V and 4 from J; bases not matched to a gene: 6. Germline loops: CDR1 KGHSH, CDR2 LQKENI. The CDR3 is 15 residues long. The CDR3 DNA reads TGTGCCAGCTCACCCAGCCAGGGGGCGGCAGATACGCAGTATTTT. Its translation is CASSPSQGAADTQYF.

A few counts support this clone. The gene calls are TRBV20-1 and TRBJ2-7; possibly TRBD1 or TRBD2 for D (5 bases each). The CDR3 consists of 14 residues. The V and J ends lost 8 bases and 4 bases respectively, with 21 bases between them. Germline values: CDR1 DFQATT, CDR2 SNEGSKA (reference sequence). CDR3 nucleotide sequence: TGCAGTCCCCTCGGGGACCAACTCCAGTACGAGCAGTACTTC. This codes for CSPLGDQLQYEQYF.

This clone was detected ten times or more. The same CDR3 can be traced to other DNA sequences in this sample. The genes are TRBV6-1 and TRBJ1-1; D is possibly TRBD1 (6 bases). Germline V gene sequence: CDR1 MNHNS, CDR2 SASEGT. V lost 3 bases to trimming and J lost 7 bases, with 12 bases between them. The CDR3 is made up of 13 amino acids. For the CDR3, the DNA is TGTGCCAGCAGTGACAAGGGGGGTAATGAAGCTTTCTTT. It yields the protein CASSDKGGNEAFF.

The table lists this clone with a few counts. V and J are TRBV27 and TRBJ1-1; D may be TRBD1 (6 bases). The CDR3 has 14 amino acids. Trimming removed 3 bases at V and 4 bases at J, with 12 bases between. Per the germline V gene, CDR1 is MNHEY and CDR2 is SMNVEV (reference sequence). The DNA for the CDR3 is TGTGCCAGCAGTTTGAAAACAGGGAGCACTGAAGCTTTCTTT. This sequence encodes CASSLKTGSTEAFF.